This T cell receptor beta chain derives from a study of blood T cell repertoires in COVID-19. Study summary: Samples of COVID-19 (acute and convalescent) were obtained from the United States, Italy and Spain. PBMCs, B-cell-depleted T cells, or T cells were the source of the cDNA or gDNA that made up the material.

Original analysis: Using reference gene primer amplification, nucleated cell counts were estimated. Using immunoSEQ multiplex PCR, the repertoire was profiled, and TCRdb retains in-frame clones only, with some absent. V and J calls and clone size are copied from that table; D and trimming were computed from the DNA. The repertoire has hundreds of thousands of clones, about 87% of them found once; the top ten carry about 6%. Followed over time, Seattle patients had been enrolled while infection was active. CDR1 is LGHNA, CDR2 YNFKEQ, per germline. The CDR3 totals 16 residues. The V and J ends lost 1 base and 7 bases respectively, with 17 bases between them.

The chain has TRBV4-2 and TRBJ2-1; a weak D match, TRBD2 (6 bases). Sequencing was carried out using peripheral blood. The clonotype originates from a woman aged 50 to 60 with COVID-19, enrolled during active disease. The CDR3: CASSQGTKEGRNEQFF. The CDR3 DNA reads as TGTGCCAGCAGCCAAGGAACGAAGGAGGGCCGGAATGAGCAGTTCTTC.